This T cell receptor (beta chain) was observed in a study of shared clonotypes between healthy human individuals. Across the study: The cohort had two women and a few men, ages 18 to 49. Every donor yielded three CD4 naive, three CD4 memory, two CD8 naive and one CD8 memory plate.

The study, taken as a whole, reports: Naive subsets tended to show greater estimated richness than memory subsets.

About this clone: As yet, its antigen is unknown.

Over several immunoSEQ plates, each subset's genomic DNA was distributed in even portions. Generated by immunoSEQ multiplex PCR, the TCRdb table keeps only in-frame clones and is missing some. The repertoire consists of about 1.5 million clones, with 98% occurring once and the leading ten covering around 0.47%. The sample consisted of naive CD4+ T cells sorted from blood. Subset here: CD45RA+ positively selected. The receptor comes from a man aged 30-40 years in good health.

CDR3 residues: CASSYGQGRADTQYF. The CDR3 DNA follows: TGTGCCAGCAGTTACGGACAGGGTCGGGCAGATACGCAGTATTTT. V gene TRBV27 combines with J gene TRBJ2-3, with TRBD1 matching 8 bases. Per germline, CDR1 MNHEY and CDR2 SMNVEV (reference sequence). This CDR3 contains 15 residues. V dropped 4 bases and J dropped 4; count of bases not matched to a gene: 7.